These 9 T cell receptor beta chains share one sample of origin, sequenced in a study of regulatory T cells in long-lasting Graves disease. Relying on iRepertoire HTBI primers and Arm-PCR of CDR3 regions, the team built TCR beta libraries. One entry per CDR3 protein, called by TCRdb with MiXCR from the multiplex PCR reads. This sample has approximately 400,000 distinct CDR3 sequences, with 10% to 15% found just once. Regarding time point: newly diagnosed GD, antithyroid drugs for less than 3 months. PBMC-extracted RNA yielded the TCR library. These same data were also listed under a study on T cells in Graves' hyperthyroidism and ophthalmopathy.

The sample was peripheral blood mononuclear cells (PBMCs), taken at new diagnosis, from a patient treated with antithyroid drugs. The source is a woman between 18 and 29 years old with Graves disease.

This clonotype was detected ten times or more. This chain links TRBV18 with TRBJ1-1, with 8 nucleotides matching TRBD1. The CDR3 covers 15 residues. V shed 3 bases, J shed 3 bases, and the junction held 6 bases outside the gene matches. CDR1 is KGHSH and CDR2 is LQKENI in the germline V gene. The CDR3 protein is CASSPRTGWDTEAFF. In nucleotides, the CDR3 is TGTGCCAGCTCACCCCGGACAGGGTGGGACACTGAAGCTTTCTTT.

This clonotype was seen repeatedly, ten times or more. This chain joins TRBV6-2 or TRBV6-3 and TRBJ1-5; no clear D gene. Germline CDR1 reads MNHEY; CDR2 reads SVGEGT. V was pared by 8 bases and J by 5 bases, with 16 bases between. CDR3 size: 14 residues. CDR3 nucleotides: TGTGCCAGCCAGCCGGTCGGTTGGGATCAGCCCCAGCATTTT. It yields the protein CASQPVGWDQPQHF.

This clonotype was counted many times. The V and J genes are TRBV4-3 and TRBJ2-7, with TRBD1 matching over 7 bases. Germline CDR1 is LGHNA and CDR2 is YSLEER. V lost 5 bases and J lost 1; bases outside the gene matches: 5. CDR3 length: 14 amino acids. The CDR3 region has the DNA TGCGCCAGCAGCGGACCGGGACAGTCCTACGAGCAGTACGTC. It codes for CASSGPGQSYEQYV.

This clonotype occurred a few times. The rearrangement links TRBV7-9 to TRBJ1-5; D uncertain. Germline V gene data show CDR1 as SEHNR and CDR2 as FQNEAQ (reference sequence). The CDR3 covers 15 residues. V gave up 2 bases and J gave up 1 base, with 9 bases separating them. The CDR3 DNA is TGTGCCAGCAGCTTATCGGGGTTAAGCAATCAGCCCCAGCATTTT. It yields the protein CASSLSGLSNQPQHF.

In this sample, this clonotype turned up a few times. The chain employs TRBV7-3 and TRBJ2-3, with 9 positions matching TRBD2. Trimming removed 5 bases from V and 2 bases from J; junction bases left unmatched: 8. The V gene's germline CDR1 is SGHTA and CDR2 FQGTGA. The CDR3 runs 16 residues. The CDR3 sequence: CASSRRVAGDTDTQYF. For the CDR3, the DNA is TGTGCCAGCAGCAGACGGGTAGCGGGGGACACAGATACGCAGTATTTT. Drawing the rest from reference TRBV7-3 and TRBJ2-3, the complete variable domain is GAGVSQTPSNKVTEKGKYVELRCDPISGHTALYWYRQSLGQGPEFLIYFQGTGAADDSGLPNDRFFAVRPEGSVSTLKIQRTERGDSAVYLCASSRRVAGDTDTQYFGPGTRLTVL.

There are a few counts of this clonotype. The V and J genes are TRBV12-5 and TRBJ2-1, with 7 bases fitting TRBD2. The CDR3 is 15 amino acids. Germline-derived CDR1 and CDR2 are LGHNT and FRNRAP. V shed 7 bases and J 6 bases; nucleotides not matched to a gene: 12. The CDR3 here is CASVFLGGEGNEQFF. DNA for the CDR3: TGTGCTAGTGTTTTCTTGGGAGGGGAGGGCAATGAGCAGTTCTTC.

This clonotype was counted between two and nine times. DNA of the CDR3: TGTGCCAGCAGTGAATCAGGGGCAGTTCTTTTCTATGGCTACACCTTC. Translating it yields CASSESGAVLFYGYTF. This chain uses TRBV2 with TRBJ1-2; D perhaps matches TRBD1 (6 bases). V lost 2 bases and J lost 4, with 17 bases in between. Germline V CDR1 and CDR2: SNHLY, FYNNEI. CDR3 length: 16 amino acids.

This rearrangement joins TRBV5-4 to TRBJ2-7; 8 nucleotides agree with TRBD1. With 2 bases clipped from V and 3 bases from J, the junction kept 4 bases outside the gene matches. This CDR3 comprises 14 residues. CDR1 and CDR2 (germline): SGHNT, YYREEE (reference sequence). CDR3 in amino acids: CASSLPGGNYEQYF. As DNA, the CDR3 is TGTGCCAGCAGCTTACCAGGGGGCAACTACGAGCAGTACTTC.

This clonotype was detected ten times or more. The rearrangement uses TRBV12-3 or TRBV12-4 and TRBJ2-7; no firm D call. V was pared by 6 bases and J by 5 bases, with 11 bases between. This CDR3 spans 12 amino acids. DNA for the CDR3: TGTGCCAGCAGACTCGTGGGCAACGAGCAGTACTTC. This sequence encodes CASRLVGNEQYF.